The rows below give T cell receptor beta chains drawn from one sample of a study of beta chain features in type 1 diabetes. Data came from immunoSEQ multiplex PCR; TCRdb stores just in-frame clones and leaves some out. This sample has 100,000 to 150,000 clones, with 7% to 10% found just once. The sequenced sample consisted of central memory CD4+ T cells from blood. Every receptor here comes from a man between 25 and 39 years old with type 1 diabetes. CDR3s include the opening cysteine and the closing phenylalanine or tryptophan. The order of the fields is CDR3 length, V gene, J gene, CDR3 protein.

CDR3 length: 14
V gene: TRBV5-1
J gene: TRBJ2-5
CDR3 protein: CASSSPGGGETQYF

CDR3 length: 16
V gene: TRBV21-1
J gene: TRBJ2-4
CDR3 protein: CASSPRTGTAKNIQYF

CDR3 length: 14
V gene: TRBV5-1
J gene: TRBJ1-1
CDR3 protein: CASSLAVGASEAFF

CDR3 length: 15
V gene: TRBV6-5
J gene: TRBJ2-5
CDR3 protein: CASSYGRQGVETQYF

CDR3 length: 11
V gene: TRBV20-1
J gene: TRBJ1-4
CDR3 protein: CSASKQGLLFF

CDR3 length: 17
V gene: TRBV7-8
J gene: TRBJ2-7
CDR3 protein: CASSLGLPIQGGYEQYF

CDR3 length: 13
V gene: TRBV19
J gene: TRBJ2-3
CDR3 protein: CASSNGLADTQYF

CDR3 length: 14
V gene: TRBV5-6
J gene: TRBJ1-5
CDR3 protein: CASSGGRSGQPQHF

CDR3 length: 14
V gene: TRBV5-1
J gene: TRBJ2-3
CDR3 protein: CASSLQALTDTQYF

CDR3 length: 15
V gene: TRBV4-1
J gene: TRBJ1-3
CDR3 protein: CASSPAGTSPNTIYF

CDR3 length: 15
V gene: TRBV5-1
J gene: TRBJ2-7
CDR3 protein: CASSGSPGQTYEQYF

CDR3 length: 14
V gene: TRBV10-3
J gene: TRBJ2-3
CDR3 protein: CATLTSGGADTQYF

CDR3 length: 13
V gene: TRBV21-1
J gene: TRBJ2-4
CDR3 protein: CASSAPGWNIQYF

CDR3 length: 16
V gene: TRBV5-4
J gene: TRBJ1-1
CDR3 protein: CASSPTTELMNTEAFF

CDR3 length: 11
V gene: TRBV20-1
J gene: TRBJ1-1
CDR3 protein: CSAGKGSRTFF

CDR3 length: 14
V gene: TRBV7-2
J gene: TRBJ2-7
CDR3 protein: CASALGTGVYEQYF

CDR3 length: 14
V gene: TRBV15
J gene: TRBJ2-1
CDR3 protein: CATSFRTGKNEQFF

CDR3 length: 13
V gene: TRBV13
J gene: TRBJ2-5
CDR3 protein: CASRETGRETQYF

CDR3 length: 13
V gene: TRBV7-8
J gene: TRBJ2-2
CDR3 protein: CASSPGGSGELFF

CDR3 length: 14
V gene: TRBV12-5
J gene: TRBJ1-5
CDR3 protein: CASGLVGGREPQHF

CDR3 length: 15
V gene: TRBV6-1
J gene: TRBJ2-6
CDR3 protein: CACGAARSGANVLTF

CDR3 length: 15
V gene: TRBV19
J gene: TRBJ1-1
CDR3 protein: CASSPGGHGNTEAFF

CDR3 length: 14
V gene: TRBV5-1
J gene: TRBJ2-7
CDR3 protein: CASSSTATAYEQYF

CDR3 length: 12
V gene: TRBV29-1
J gene: TRBJ2-5
CDR3 protein: CSVVDDGETQYF

CDR3 length: 14
V gene: TRBV28
J gene: TRBJ1-2
CDR3 protein: CASSSGGASDSYTF

CDR3 length: 11
V gene: TRBV29-1
J gene: TRBJ2-5
CDR3 protein: CSVLTGETQYF

CDR3 length: 17
V gene: TRBV7-3
J gene: TRBJ1-2
CDR3 protein: CASSFFGQGREGNGYTF

CDR3 length: 15
V gene: TRBV7-3
J gene: TRBJ2-3
CDR3 protein: CASSPQGISTDTQYF

CDR3 length: 17
V gene: TRBV11-2
J gene: TRBJ1-2
CDR3 protein: CASSTVQGARANYGYTF

CDR3 length: 13
V gene: TRBV27
J gene: TRBJ2-7
CDR3 protein: CASSQYYPYEQYF

CDR3 length: 15
V gene: TRBV18
J gene: TRBJ1-1
CDR3 protein: CASSPLGTANTEAFF

CDR3 length: 13
V gene: TRBV10-2
J gene: TRBJ2-3
CDR3 protein: CATTGVLTDTQYF

CDR3 length: 16
V gene: TRBV5-6
J gene: TRBJ2-7
CDR3 protein: CASSGSSELAPYEQYF

CDR3 length: 13
V gene: TRBV30
J gene: TRBJ2-5
CDR3 protein: CAWRSGTTETQYF

CDR3 length: 15
V gene: TRBV4-1
J gene: TRBJ2-1
CDR3 protein: CASSSWAGTYNEQFF

CDR3 length: 15
V gene: TRBV4-3
J gene: TRBJ2-3
CDR3 protein: CASSLGHSSTDTQYF

CDR3 length: 13
V gene: TRBV6-5
J gene: TRBJ2-5
CDR3 protein: CASSYTGRGTQYF

CDR3 length: 19
V gene: TRBV4-3
J gene: TRBJ2-5
CDR3 protein: CASSQDSVTSGGSGETQYF

CDR3 length: 14
V gene: TRBV6-5
J gene: TRBJ1-4
CDR3 protein: CASSVTATNEKLFF

CDR3 length: 16
V gene: TRBV4-2
J gene: TRBJ1-4
CDR3 protein: CASSQDEGGAEEKLFF

CDR3 length: 13
V gene: TRBV2
J gene: TRBJ2-1
CDR3 protein: CARSRSSYNEQFF

CDR3 length: 14
V gene: TRBV27
J gene: TRBJ2-5
CDR3 protein: CASRLTGTAETQYF

CDR3 length: 16
V gene: TRBV6-5
J gene: TRBJ2-7
CDR3 protein: CASSYSWTGGDYEQYF

CDR3 length: 15
V gene: TRBV5-1
J gene: TRBJ1-4
CDR3 protein: CASSLETGYNEKLFF

CDR3 length: 14
V gene: TRBV30
J gene: TRBJ1-3
CDR3 protein: CAWAGQGGGNTIYF

CDR3 length: 13
V gene: TRBV7-3
J gene: TRBJ2-1
CDR3 protein: CASSQDRAGEQFF

CDR3 length: 15
V gene: TRBV27
J gene: TRBJ2-7
CDR3 protein: CAEDREPTVSYEQYF